These 19 T cell receptor beta chains were all obtained from the same sample, sequenced in a study of T cell repertoires in aging, cancer and after chemotherapy. TRB rearrangements spanning V, D and J were amplified using mixed TRB-A/B primers. A single record per CDR3 protein comes from TCRdb applying MiXCR to the multiplex PCR reads. The sample holds around 10,000 distinct CDR3 sequences, approximately 25% seen once. TCR beta rearrangements were amplified from peripheral blood genomic DNA. The material sequenced was blood. These receptors came from a human donor in good health.

The J gene is TRBJ2-2, the V gene TRBV19; tentative D call: TRBD2 (6 bases). Trimming removed 6 bases from V and 5 bases from J, with 13 bases in between. The CDR3 is made up of 14 amino acids. The germline CDR1 and CDR2 sequences are LNHDA and SQIVND (reference sequence). CDR3 loop: CASRPERVTGELFF. CDR3 DNA sequence: TGTGCCAGTAGGCCCGAGCGGGTAACCGGGGAGCTGTTTTTT.

The chain has TRBV4-1 and TRBJ1-3, with D possibly matching TRBD1 (5 bases). CDR1 is MGHRA, CDR2 YSYEKL, per germline. CDR3 size: 15 residues. Deletions cut 3 bases from V and 2 bases from J, with 11 bases between. The CDR3 DNA reads TGCGCCAGCAGCCAGAGCGTAGGGGCTGGAAACACCATATATTTT. Its protein product is CASSQSVGAGNTIYF.

With regard to this clonotype: A read error may be the cause here, since a much bigger clone is one base away. J is TRBJ2-1 and V is TRBV6-5, with 10 bases lining up with TRBD2. The CDR3 runs 16 residues. CDR1 is MNHEY and CDR2 is SVGAGI in the germline V gene. This CDR3 is CASGYRGLADYNEQFF. The CDR3 DNA reads as TGTGCCAGCGGTTACAGAGGACTAGCGGACTACAATGAGCAGTTCTTC.

This clonotype counts as medium-sized. The chain recombines TRBV15 with TRBJ2-7; D is unresolved. CDR1 is LNHNV and CDR2 is YYDKDF in the germline V gene (reference sequence). Trimming pared 4 bases from V and 6 bases from J, leaving 19 bases between. CDR3 length: 15 residues. The CDR3 sequence: CATSKPPPGTGEQYF. CDR3 DNA sequence: TGTGCCACCAGCAAACCCCCCCCAGGAACGGGCGAGCAGTACTTC. The complete variable domain, with remaining parts taken from reference TRBV15 and TRBJ2-7, reads DAMVIQNPRYQVTQFGKPVTLSCSQTLNHNVMYWYQQKSSQAPKLLFHYYDKDFNNEADTPDNFQSRRPNTSFCFLDIRSPGLGDTAMYLCATSKPPPGTGEQYFGPGTRLTVT.

J is TRBJ1-5 and V is TRBV14; D unresolved. From germline, CDR1 is SGHDN and CDR2 FVKESK. Trimming took 5 bases from V and 7 from J, leaving 9 bases between them. The CDR3 is 12 residues long. CDR3 residues: CASSRKGQPQHF. Written as DNA, the CDR3 is TGTGCCAGCAGCAGGAAGGGCCAGCCCCAGCATTTT.

The sample holds one count of this clonotype. This CDR3 is CASSGLAGVFPSSYEQYF. CDR3 DNA: TGTGCCAGTAGCGGACTAGCGGGAGTTTTCCCTAGCTCCTACGAGCAGTACTTC. The J gene is TRBJ2-7, the V gene TRBV19; 13 nucleotides line up with TRBD2. The CDR3 length is 18 residues. The germline V gene has CDR1 LNHDA and CDR2 SQIVND (reference sequence). The V gene end was trimmed by 6 bases and the J gene end by 0 bases; junction bases not matched to a gene: 11.

The gene calls are TRBV19 and TRBJ2-1; D not certain. The germline V gene has CDR1 LNHDA and CDR2 SQIVND (reference sequence). Trimming took off 8 bases at V and 8 bases at J, with 10 bases between the two ends. CDR3 length equals 11 residues. The chain's CDR3 is CASLQYYEQFF. CDR3 in DNA: TGTGCCAGTCTACAGTACTATGAGCAGTTCTTC.

In its sample, this clonotype is medium-sized (0.01 to 0.1%). In nucleotides, the CDR3 is TGCAGTGCTAGACCTTGGGGTTCGGAAAAACTGTTTTTT. This translates into CSARPWGSEKLFF. This chain links TRBV20-1 with TRBJ1-4; D remains unclear. Germline V gene lookup returns CDR1 DFQATT and CDR2 SNEGSKA (reference sequence). The ends were cut back, 2 bases at V and 8 bases at J, with 12 bases in the middle. The CDR3 sequence is 13 residues long.

This clonotype has more than one count but fewer than ten. V usage is TRBV28 and J usage is TRBJ2-7; 9 positions agree with TRBD2. The germline V gene encodes CDR1 MDHEN and CDR2 SYDVKM. The V gene end was trimmed by 5 bases and the J gene end by 5 bases; junction bases not matched to a gene: 10. The CDR3 has 15 amino acids. In nucleotides, the CDR3 is TGTGCCAGCAGTAGTAGCGGGAGAAGGATCGACGAGCAGTACTTC. It is translated as CASSSSGRRIDEQYF.

This sequence joins TRBV20-1 and TRBJ2-1, with D tentatively TRBD1 (6 bases). Germline CDR1 reads DFQATT; CDR2 reads SNEGSKA (reference sequence). The CDR3 is 13 amino acids. Trimming cost V 8 bases and J 8 bases, with 19 bases left between them. This CDR3 reads CSFSGTLGDEQFF. The CDR3, as DNA: TGCAGTTTCTCCGGGACACTAGGGGATGAGCAGTTCTTC.

This clonotype is labeled medium-sized. For the CDR3, the DNA is TGTGCCAGCAGTTACTCGACCCACAGGGATACGCAGTATTTT. It encodes CASSYSTHRDTQYF. This chain connects TRBV6-5 to TRBJ2-3; D perhaps matches TRBD1 (5 bases). Looked up from germline, CDR1 is MNHEY and CDR2 is SVGAGI. Trimming left V 0 bases short and J 6 bases short, with 10 bases between. This CDR3 is built from 14 residues.

This clonotype was detected only a few times. The rearrangement links TRBV20-1 to TRBJ2-1; 9 bases match TRBD2. With 0 bases clipped from V and 5 bases from J, the junction kept 8 bases outside the gene matches. This CDR3 spans 16 amino acids. Germline CDR1 DFQATT, CDR2 SNEGSKA (reference sequence). CDR3 in amino acids: CSARDAGLAQHNEQFF. Written as DNA, the CDR3 is TGCAGTGCTAGAGATGCGGGACTAGCTCAACACAATGAGCAGTTCTTC.

The rearrangement joins TRBV9 to TRBJ2-1, with 11 positions matching TRBD1. In germline, CDR1 is SGDLS, CDR2 YYNGEE. J was trimmed by 7 bases and V by 4 bases; bases with no gene match: 10. This CDR3 is 16 amino acids long. The CDR3 nucleotides are TGTGCCAGCAGCTCTCAGGACAGGGGGCAATGGAATGAGCAGTTCTTC. Translated, it gives CASSSQDRGQWNEQFF.

This clonotype came up a few times. The V and J genes are TRBV10-3 and TRBJ1-5; D perhaps matches TRBD1 (5 bases). With 5 bases removed from V and 6 bases from J, the gap between germline ends came to 11 bases. The CDR3 has 13 amino acids. Germline CDR1 and CDR2: ENHRY and SYGVKD. CDR3 DNA sequence: TGTGCCATCAGTATGGGGGTTTCTCAGCCCCAGCATTTT. As protein: CAISMGVSQPQHF.

J is TRBJ2-3 and V is TRBV27, with a weak D call TRBD2 (6 bases). Trimming took 6 bases from V and 2 from J, leaving 18 bases between them. From germline, CDR1 is MNHEY and CDR2 SMNVEV (reference sequence). The CDR3 spans 16 residues. DNA for the CDR3: TGTGCCAGCAGCCCCCACGGGGTAGCGGTCACAGATACGCAGTATTTT. It translates to CASSPHGVAVTDTQYF.

This clonotype has only one observation. The J gene is TRBJ2-3, the V gene TRBV2, with D perhaps matching TRBD1 (5 bases). Trimming removed 5 bases at V and 4 bases at J, with 13 bases between. The CDR3 has 14 amino acids. CDR1 and CDR2 (germline): SNHLY, FYNNEI. This CDR3 reads CASSQTASADTQYF. The CDR3 DNA sequence: TGTGCCAGCAGTCAGACAGCGAGCGCAGATACGCAGTATTTT.

In its sample, this clonotype was seen a few times. The rearrangement uses TRBV29-1 and TRBJ2-5; TRBD1 is a possible D gene (6 bases). The CDR3 extends over 15 amino acids. From germline, CDR1 is SQVTM and CDR2 ANQGSEA. V lost 3 bases and J 4 bases, leaving 18 bases between the germline ends. The DNA for the CDR3 is TGCAGCGTTGATCTTCAGGGGAAGATCGGAGAGACCCAGTACTTC. This gives the protein CSVDLQGKIGETQYF.

This clonotype has only a few counts. The rearrangement joins TRBV7-9 to TRBJ2-5; D is unclear. Trimming took off 6 bases at V and 1 base at J, with 21 bases between the two ends. The CDR3 length is 17 residues. From germline, CDR1 is SEHNR and CDR2 FQNEAQ (reference sequence). The CDR3 nucleotides read TGTGCCAGCAGTCCGTCCGGCCTGCGCGTTTTCCAAGAGACCCAGTACTTC. It yields the protein CASSPSGLRVFQETQYF.

This clonotype was detected a few times. The chain carries TRBV18 and TRBJ2-7; D tentatively reads TRBD1 or TRBD2 (5 bases each). CDR3 length: 18 residues. Trimming shortened V by 3 bases and J by 0 bases, and 21 bases separated the two germline ends. Germline CDR1 is KGHSH and CDR2 is LQKENI. CDR3 amino acids: CASSPKTSSGHTSYEQYF. The DNA of the CDR3 is TGTGCCAGCTCACCCAAAACTTCGAGCGGACATACCTCCTACGAGCAGTACTTC.